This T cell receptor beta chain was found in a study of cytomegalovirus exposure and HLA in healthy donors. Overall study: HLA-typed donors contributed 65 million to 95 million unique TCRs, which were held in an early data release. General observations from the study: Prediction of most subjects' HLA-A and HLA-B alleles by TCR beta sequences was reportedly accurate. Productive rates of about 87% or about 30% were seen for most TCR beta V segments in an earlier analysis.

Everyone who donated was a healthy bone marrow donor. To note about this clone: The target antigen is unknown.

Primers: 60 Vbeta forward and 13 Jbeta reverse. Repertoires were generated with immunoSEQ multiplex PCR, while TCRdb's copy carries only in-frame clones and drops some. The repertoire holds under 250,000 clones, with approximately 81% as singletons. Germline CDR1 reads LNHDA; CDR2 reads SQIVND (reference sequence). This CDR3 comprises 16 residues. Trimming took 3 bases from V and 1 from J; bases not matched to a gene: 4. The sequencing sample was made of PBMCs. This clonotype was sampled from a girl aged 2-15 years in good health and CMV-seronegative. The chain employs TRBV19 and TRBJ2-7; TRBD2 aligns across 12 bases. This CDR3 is CASSIRLAGVSYEQYF. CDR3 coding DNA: TGTGCCAGTAGTATTCGACTAGCGGGAGTTTCCTACGAGCAGTACTTC.